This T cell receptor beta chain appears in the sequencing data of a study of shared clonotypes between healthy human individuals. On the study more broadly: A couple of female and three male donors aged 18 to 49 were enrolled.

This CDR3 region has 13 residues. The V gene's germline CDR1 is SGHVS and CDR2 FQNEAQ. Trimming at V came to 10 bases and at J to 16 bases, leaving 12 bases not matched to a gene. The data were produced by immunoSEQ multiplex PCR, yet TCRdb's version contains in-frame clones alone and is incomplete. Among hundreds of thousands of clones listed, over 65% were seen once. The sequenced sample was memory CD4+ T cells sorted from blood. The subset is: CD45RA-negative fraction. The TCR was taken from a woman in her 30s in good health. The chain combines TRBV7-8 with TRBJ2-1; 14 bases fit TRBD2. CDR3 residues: CATGLAGEGGQFF. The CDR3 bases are TGTGCCACGGGACTAGCGGGAGAAGGGGGACAATTCTTC. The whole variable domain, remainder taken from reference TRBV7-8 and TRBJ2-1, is GAGVSQSPRYKVAKRGQDVALRCDPISGHVSLFWYQQALGQGPEFLTYFQNEAQLDKSGLPSDRFFAERPEGSVSTLKIQRTQQEDSAVYLCATGLAGEGGQFFGPGTRLTVL.